The 6 T cell receptor beta chains below were found in one sample sequenced in a study of CD8+ T cells in alopecia areata. Sequencing templates came from extracted RNA that was reverse transcribed into cDNA. The protocol was immunoSEQ multiplex PCR, while the TCRdb copy is restricted to in-frame clones and leaves out a portion. Among about 110,000 clones listed, 45% to 60% were seen once. Sequenced sample: NKG2D-low CD8+ T cells sorted from blood. These receptors were obtained from a human donor with alopecia areata.

V gene TRBV27 combines with J gene TRBJ1-2, with 9 nucleotides matching TRBD1. Unmatched junction bases numbered 5, after V lost 4 bases and J lost 5 bases. This CDR3 comprises 14 residues. Germline-derived CDR1 and CDR2 are MNHEY and SMNVEV (reference sequence). CDR3 DNA: TGTGCCAGCAGTTCCTCTGGGACAGGGTATGGCTACACCTTC. Its protein product is CASSSSGTGYGYTF.

This clone was counted a few times. This rearrangement joins TRBV19 to TRBJ1-2; D is perhaps TRBD1 (6 bases). Germline CDR1 LNHDA, CDR2 SQIVND (reference sequence). The CDR3 contains 15 residues. V lost 3 bases and J 0 bases, leaving 11 bases between the germline ends. CDR3 coding DNA: TGTGCCAGTAGTATCGCCGGACAGTCTAACTATGGCTACACCTTC. Amino acids: CASSIAGQSNYGYTF.

This clone was detected only a few times. This chain joins TRBV28 and TRBJ2-1, with D unclear. V was shortened by 5 bases and J by 6 bases, with 11 bases between the two germline ends. The CDR3 runs to 13 residues. Germline V gene lookup returns CDR1 MDHEN and CDR2 SYDVKM. The CDR3 sequence is CASSPTLSNEQFF. The DNA for the CDR3 is TGTGCCAGCAGTCCGACCCTCTCCAATGAGCAGTTCTTC.

The CDR3 DNA sequence: TGTGCCAGCAGCTCACTAGCGGCACAAGAGACCCAGTACTTC. Protein: CASSSLAAQETQYF. The rearrangement joins TRBV7-9 to TRBJ2-5, with 8 bases lining up with TRBD2. CDR1 is SEHNR, CDR2 FQNEAQ, per germline (reference sequence). V was pared by 4 bases and J by 2 bases, with 3 bases of the junction left unmatched. The CDR3 totals 14 residues. The entire variable domain, with the rest obtained from reference TRBV7-9 and TRBJ2-5, is as follows: DTGVSQNPRHKITKRGQNVTFRCDPISEHNRLYWYRQTLGQGPEFLTYFQNEAQLEKSRLLSDRFSAERPKGSFSTLEIQRTEQGDSAMYLCASSSLAAQETQYFGPGTRLLVL.

This clone turned up a few times. The genes are TRBV4-2 and TRBJ2-7; 12 bases fit TRBD2. J gave up 2 bases and V 1 base, and 0 bases lay outside the gene matches. CDR3 length: 15 residues. Germline V gene data show CDR1 as LGHNA and CDR2 as YNFKEQ. This CDR3 is CASSQGTSGAYEQYF. The DNA for the CDR3 is TGTGCCAGCAGCCAAGGGACTAGCGGGGCCTACGAGCAGTACTTC.

This rearrangement joins TRBV6-1 to TRBJ1-3; TRBD1 is a possible D gene (5 bases). Trimming removed 4 bases from V and 0 bases from J, with 13 bases in between. Germline assignment: CDR1 MNHNS and CDR2 SASEGT. The CDR3 loop spans 16 amino acids. CDR3 nucleotide sequence: TGTGCCAGCAGTGGTACGACAGCGAGCTCTGGAAACACCATATATTTT. It yields the protein CASSGTTASSGNTIYF.